These 23 T cell receptor beta chains were all obtained from the same sample, sequenced in a study of blood T cell repertoires in COVID-19. Here immunoSEQ multiplex PCR was the method, and the copy in TCRdb shows in-frame clones only, minus some. Of about 250,000 clones listed, 80% to 90% are singletons. Sequencing was performed on PBMCs or T cells enriched from blood (not recorded which). The receptors here all came from a man aged 18 to 30 who had recovered from COVID-19.

The chain is built from TRBV18 and TRBJ2-7; D possibly corresponds to TRBD1 (6 bases). V shed 3 bases and J shed 5 bases, with 17 bases lying between them. Germline CDR1 and CDR2: KGHSH and LQKENI. CDR3 length: 15 amino acids. CDR3 protein: CASSPRQEAGNEQYF. The CDR3 bases are TGTGCCAGCTCACCGAGACAGGAGGCCGGGAACGAGCAGTACTTC.

This clone was found once. V usage is TRBV3-1 (or the pseudogene TRBV3-2) and J usage is TRBJ2-2; TRBD1 might be the D (6 bases). The CDR3 consists of 15 residues. The V end lost 1 base, the J end lost 4 bases, and 10 bases lay between the germline ends. Germline V lookup: CDR1 LGHDT, CDR2 YNNKEL (reference sequence). The CDR3 region is CASSQGGPRTGELFF. DNA of the CDR3: TGTGCCAGCAGCCAAGGGGGGCCCCGCACCGGGGAGCTGTTTTTT.

V usage is TRBV25-1 and J usage is TRBJ2-2; D gene uncertain. The germline gives CDR1 MGHDK, CDR2 SYGVNS. The germline V and J ends were trimmed by 3 bases and 6 bases, with 11 bases remaining between them. This CDR3 comprises 14 residues. CDR3 nucleotide sequence: TGTGCCAGCAGTGAGTTTCGTGAGGCCGGGGAGCTGTTTTTT. Translated, it gives CASSEFREAGELFF.

This rearrangement joins TRBV18 to TRBJ2-5; possible D gene TRBD1, 5 bases. Trimming stripped 1 base from V and 2 bases from J, with 11 bases between. The germline V gene has CDR1 KGHSH and CDR2 LQKENI. The CDR3 totals 15 residues. Here the CDR3 reads CASSPLQGSQETQYF. The CDR3 DNA is TGTGCCAGCTCACCACTGCAGGGTTCGCAAGAGACCCAGTACTTC.

The chain couples TRBV7-9 to TRBJ2-1, with D hard to call. Germline V lookup: CDR1 SEHNR, CDR2 FQNEAQ (reference sequence). Trimming took 4 bases from V and 1 from J, leaving 8 bases between them. The CDR3 extends over 14 amino acids. CDR3 sequence: CASSSPPSYNEQFF. CDR3 nucleotides: TGTGCCAGCAGCTCCCCCCCGTCCTACAATGAGCAGTTCTTC.

V and J are TRBV24-1 and TRBJ2-5; 9 nucleotides align to TRBD2. With 2 bases clipped from V and 5 bases from J, the junction kept 5 bases outside the gene matches. The CDR3 spans 15 residues. Germline lookup yields CDR1 KGHDR and CDR2 SFDVKD. CDR3 nucleotide sequence: TGTGCCACCAGTGATTCGACGACTAGCGGTGAGACCCAGTACTTC. It is translated as CATSDSTTSGETQYF.

The genes are TRBV2 and TRBJ2-4, with D uncertain. This CDR3 comprises 13 residues. Germline assignment: CDR1 SNHLY and CDR2 FYNNEI. With 6 bases removed from V and 4 bases from J, the gap between germline ends came to 10 bases. CDR3 sequence (DNA): TGTGCCAGCAGCACCGAGGTGAAAAACATTCAGTACTTC. Encoded protein: CASSTEVKNIQYF.

CDR3 protein: CASSPLGVWREEGQATHYGYTF. CDR3 bases: TGTGCCAGCAGCCCCTTAGGAGTGTGGAGGGAAGAAGGCCAGGCGACGCACTATGGCTACACCTTC. The V and J genes are TRBV13 and TRBJ1-2; D gene unclear. Trimming left V 5 bases short and J 3 bases short, with 37 bases between. The CDR3 sequence is 22 residues long. Germline assignment: CDR1 PRHDT and CDR2 FYEKMQ (reference sequence).

This rearrangement joins TRBV27 to TRBJ1-1, with D unresolved. CDR1 and CDR2 from the germline V gene are MNHEY and SMNVEV (reference sequence). CDR3 size: 16 residues. V dropped 0 bases and J dropped 3 bases, with 14 bases sitting between them. CDR3 DNA: TGTGCCAGCAGTTTATCGTCAGGAGGCGGGGACACTGAAGCTTTCTTT. It encodes CASSLSSGGGDTEAFF.

This chain uses TRBV10-3 with TRBJ2-7; 7 nucleotides align to TRBD2. The germline V gene has CDR1 ENHRY and CDR2 SYGVKD. The CDR3 sequence is 13 residues long. V shed 4 bases, J shed 6 bases, and the junction held 6 bases outside the gene matches. CDR3 loop: CAISGGEGTEQYF. The CDR3 DNA is TGTGCCATCAGTGGGGGGGAGGGAACCGAGCAGTACTTC.

V and J are TRBV29-1 and TRBJ2-2; D is undetermined. With 8 bases removed from V and 0 bases from J, the gap between germline ends came to 16 bases. Germline-derived CDR1 and CDR2 are SQVTM and ANQGSEA. The CDR3 length is 15 residues. Here the CDR3 reads CSPRWAGSNTGELFF. CDR3 DNA: TGCAGCCCCCGATGGGCAGGCTCGAACACCGGGGAGCTGTTTTTT.

CDR3 nucleotide sequence: TGTGCCAGCAGTCCCGGACAGTACTCCTACGAGCAGTACTTC. The encoded protein is CASSPGQYSYEQYF. The chain joins TRBV28 to TRBJ2-7; D perhaps matches TRBD1 (6 bases). Trimming shortened V by 5 bases and J by 0 bases, and 11 bases separated the two germline ends. The V gene's germline CDR1 is MDHEN and CDR2 SYDVKM. The CDR3 consists of 14 residues. Full variable domain (remainder filled in from reference TRBV28 and TRBJ2-7): DVKVTQSSRYLVKRTGEKVFLECVQDMDHENMFWYRQDPGLGLRLIYFSYDVKMKEKGDIPEGYSVSREKKERFSLILESASTNQTSMYLCASSPGQYSYEQYFGPGTRLTVT.

The chain couples TRBV9 to TRBJ2-6; D call uncertain. This CDR3 is built from 14 residues. The V gene's germline CDR1 is SGDLS and CDR2 YYNGEE. Deletions cut 3 bases from V and 9 bases from J, with 13 bases between. The CDR3 region is CASSGASMVNVLTF. In nucleotides, the CDR3 is TGTGCCAGCAGCGGAGCGAGTATGGTCAACGTCCTGACTTTC. The variable domain in full, completed from reference TRBV9 and TRBJ2-6, reads DSGVTQTPKHLITATGQRVTLRCSPRSGDLSVYWYQQSLDQGLQFLIQYYNGEERAKGNILERFSAQQFPDLHSELNLSSLELGDSALYFCASSGASMVNVLTFGAGSRLTVL.

The chain employs TRBV5-1 and TRBJ1-2; D call uncertain. This CDR3 spans 14 amino acids. The V gene lost 6 bases and the J gene lost 0 bases, with 12 bases spanning the gap. Germline assignment: CDR1 SGHRS and CDR2 YFSETQ. The CDR3 coding sequence is TGCGCCAGCACGGCGGCCTCTGCTAACTATGGCTACACCTTC. It translates to CASTAASANYGYTF.

This clone was seen more than once but under ten times. V is TRBV12-3 or TRBV12-4 and J is TRBJ2-1, with unresolved D. The ends were cut back, 5 bases at V and 10 bases at J, with 9 bases in the middle. The CDR3 runs to 11 residues. This chain's CDR3 is CASSPRYEQFF. In DNA, the CDR3 is TGTGCCAGCAGTCCCAGATACGAGCAGTTCTTC.

The chain employs TRBV27 and TRBJ1-6, with 7 bases identical to TRBD1. The V segment lost 2 bases and the J segment 10 bases; nucleotides outside the gene matches: 11. Looked up from germline, CDR1 is MNHEY and CDR2 is SMNVEV (reference sequence). This CDR3 is 16 amino acids long. The CDR3 is CASSLKSGQYRSPLHF. The CDR3, as DNA: TGTGCCAGCAGTTTAAAATCGGGACAGTATAGGTCACCCCTCCACTTT.

The V gene is TRBV18, the J gene TRBJ1-1; a possible D gene is TRBD1 (6 bases). The CDR3 loop spans 15 amino acids. CDR1 is KGHSH, CDR2 LQKENI, per germline. With 2 bases removed from V and 7 bases from J, the gap between germline ends came to 17 bases. CDR3 sequence reads: CASSPETLGQREAFF. CDR3 nucleotides: TGTGCCAGCTCACCAGAGACCCTAGGACAGCGTGAAGCTTTCTTT. Together with reference TRBV18 and TRBJ1-1, the CDR3 gives the full variable domain: NAGVMQNPRHLVRRRGQEARLRCSPMKGHSHVYWYRQLPEEGLKFMVYLQKENIIDESGMPKERFSAEFPKEGPSILRIQQVVRGDSAAYFCASSPETLGQREAFFGQGTRLTVV.

The CDR3 spells CASSYGLRYEQYF. For the CDR3, the DNA is TGTGCCAGCAGCTATGGACTACGCTACGAGCAGTACTTC. V and J are TRBV3-1 (or the pseudogene TRBV3-2) and TRBJ2-7; possibly TRBD2 for D (6 bases). This CDR3 is built from 13 residues. Per the germline V gene, CDR1 is LGHDT and CDR2 is YNNKEL (reference sequence). V lost 5 bases, J lost 3 bases, and 11 bases lay in between.

The chain joins TRBV5-1 to TRBJ2-7, with 12 bases fitting TRBD2. CDR3 length: 16 residues. Germline values: CDR1 SGHRS, CDR2 YFSETQ. Losses at the gene ends were 4 bases for V and 9 bases for J; bases not matched to a gene: 14. The CDR3 nucleotides are TGCGCCAGCAGCCAAAACCCTAGCGGGGGGGAAGGCGCGCAGTACTTC. Encoded protein: CASSQNPSGGEGAQYF.

The chain employs TRBV3-1 (or the pseudogene TRBV3-2) and TRBJ1-4; 7 bases fit TRBD1. Per the germline V gene, CDR1 is LGHDT and CDR2 is YNNKEL (reference sequence). Trimming removed 1 base from V and 5 bases from J; junction bases left unmatched: 7. CDR3 length equals 16 residues. The CDR3 spells CASSQAWDSPNEKLFF. In DNA form, the CDR3 reads TGTGCCAGCAGCCAAGCCTGGGACAGCCCGAATGAAAAACTGTTTTTT.

The chain is built from TRBV20-1 and TRBJ1-5, with D maybe TRBD1 (5 bases). Germline CDR1 DFQATT, CDR2 SNEGSKA (reference sequence). This CDR3 comprises 13 residues. The V end lost 3 bases, the J end lost 2 bases, and 8 bases lay between the germline ends. CDR3 sequence reads: CSASGAGNQPQHF. As DNA, the CDR3 is TGCAGTGCTAGTGGGGCAGGCAATCAGCCCCAGCATTTT.

This clone was seen just once. The DNA of the CDR3 is TGTGCCACCAGTCCGGGACAGGGGTCCTACGAGCAGTACTTC. Its protein product is CATSPGQGSYEQYF. The genes are TRBV24-1 and TRBJ2-7; TRBD1 matches 10 bases. The CDR3 is made up of 14 amino acids. Germline V gives CDR1 KGHDR, CDR2 SFDVKD. The J segment lost 1 base and the V segment lost 6 bases, leaving 2 bases of the junction unmatched.

The chain joins TRBV2 to TRBJ1-4; weak D call: TRBD1 (5 bases). CDR3 length: 16 residues. Germline V gene lookup returns CDR1 SNHLY and CDR2 FYNNEI. The germline V and J ends were trimmed by 3 bases and 0 bases, with 11 bases remaining between them. The CDR3: CASSERRGSTNEKLFF. CDR3 in DNA: TGTGCCAGCAGTGAGAGAAGGGGATCAACTAATGAAAAACTGTTTTTT.